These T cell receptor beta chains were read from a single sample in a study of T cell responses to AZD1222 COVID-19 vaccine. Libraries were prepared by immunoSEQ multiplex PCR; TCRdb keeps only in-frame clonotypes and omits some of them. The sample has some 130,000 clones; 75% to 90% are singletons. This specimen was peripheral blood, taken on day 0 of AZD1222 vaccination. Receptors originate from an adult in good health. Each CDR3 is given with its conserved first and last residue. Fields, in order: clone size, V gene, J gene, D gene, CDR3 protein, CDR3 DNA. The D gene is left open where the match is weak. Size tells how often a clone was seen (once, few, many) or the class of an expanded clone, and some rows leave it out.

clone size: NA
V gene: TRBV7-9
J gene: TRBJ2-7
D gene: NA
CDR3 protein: CASSPLESYEQYF
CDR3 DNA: TGTGCCAGCAGCCCACTTGAGTCCTACGAGCAGTACTTC

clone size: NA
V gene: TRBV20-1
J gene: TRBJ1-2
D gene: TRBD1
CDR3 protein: CSAGQGDGYTF
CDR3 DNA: TGCAGTGCAGGACAGGGGGATGGCTACACCTTC

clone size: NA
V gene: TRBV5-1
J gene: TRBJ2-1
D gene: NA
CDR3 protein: CASSLAVSSYNEQFF
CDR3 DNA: TGCGCCAGCAGCTTGGCCGTTAGCAGCTACAATGAGCAGTTCTTC

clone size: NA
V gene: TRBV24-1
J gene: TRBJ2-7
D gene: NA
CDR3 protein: CATSDNHGQTYEQYF
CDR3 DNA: TGTGCCACCAGTGATAACCACGGACAAACCTACGAGCAGTACTTC

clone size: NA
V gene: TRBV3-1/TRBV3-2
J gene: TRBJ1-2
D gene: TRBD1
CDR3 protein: CASSSDRGYGYTF
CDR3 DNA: TGTGCCAGCAGCTCCGACAGGGGTTATGGCTACACCTTC

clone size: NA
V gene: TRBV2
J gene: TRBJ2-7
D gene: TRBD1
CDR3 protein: CASGQVSYEQYF
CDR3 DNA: TGTGCCAGCGGACAGGTCTCCTACGAGCAGTACTTC

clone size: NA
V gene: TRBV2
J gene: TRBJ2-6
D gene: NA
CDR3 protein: CASKGVGANVLTF
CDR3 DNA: TGTGCCAGCAAAGGGGTTGGGGCCAACGTCCTGACTTTC

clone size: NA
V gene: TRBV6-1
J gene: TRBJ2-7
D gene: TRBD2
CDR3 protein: CASSEFGTSGYEQYF
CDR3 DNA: TGTGCCAGCAGTGAATTTGGGACTAGCGGCTACGAGCAGTACTTC

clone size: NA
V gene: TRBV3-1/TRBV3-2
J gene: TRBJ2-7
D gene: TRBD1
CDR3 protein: CASSQTTGGNDEQYF
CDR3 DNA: TGTGCCAGCAGCCAGACCACAGGGGGCAACGACGAGCAGTACTTC

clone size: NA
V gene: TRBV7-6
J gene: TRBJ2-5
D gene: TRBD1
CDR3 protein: CASSFLGGAEETQYF
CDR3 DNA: TGTGCCAGCAGCTTTTTAGGGGGCGCAGAGGAGACCCAGTACTTC

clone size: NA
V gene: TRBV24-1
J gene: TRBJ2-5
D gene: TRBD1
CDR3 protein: CATSASGQGQETQYF
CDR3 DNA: TGTGCCACCAGTGCCTCGGGACAGGGCCAAGAGACCCAGTACTTC

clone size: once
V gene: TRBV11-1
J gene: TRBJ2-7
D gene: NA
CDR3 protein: CASSLDSGAAYEQYF
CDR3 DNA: TGTGCCAGCAGCTTAGACTCTGGGGCCGCCTACGAGCAGTACTTC

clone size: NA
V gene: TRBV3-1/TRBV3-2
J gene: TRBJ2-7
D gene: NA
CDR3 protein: CASSQETRGRYEQYF
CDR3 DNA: TGTGCCAGCAGCCAAGAGACTAGAGGAAGGTACGAGCAGTACTTC

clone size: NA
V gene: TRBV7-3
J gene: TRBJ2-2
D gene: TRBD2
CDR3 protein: CASSYQTSGLNTGELFF
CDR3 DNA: TGTGCCAGCAGCTACCAGACTAGCGGGCTGAACACCGGGGAGCTGTTTTTT